This T cell receptor (beta chain) was captured by sequencing in a study of blood T cells in healthy people across ages. PCR was performed a second time for about 7 to 11 cycles using a sample-barcoded 5' primer and a J-beta primer mix. TCRdb ran MiXCR on the 5' RACE reads and lists one entry per CDR3 protein. The sample contains 500,000 to 650,000 distinct CDR3 sequences, about a quarter of which appear only once. This sample was shared with a second study, whose subject was T cells of mothers and their children. Turning to that study: A slight, non-significant increase in overlap was found for related mother-child pairs relative to unrelated pairs.

The origin of this receptor is a boy aged 2 to 9 in good health. The sequencing sample was made of blood.

The CDR3 sequence is CASMDRRSTHYGYTF. The CDR3 coding sequence is TGTGCCAGCATGGACAGGAGATCTACCCACTATGGCTACACCTTC. The chain combines TRBV12-3 or TRBV12-4 with TRBJ1-2; 7 bases line up with TRBD1. V shed 7 bases, J shed 3 bases, and the junction held 11 bases outside the gene matches. This CDR3 region has 15 residues.